Below are 4 T cell receptor beta chains sequenced from a single sample in a study of CD8+CD57+ T cells in acquired aplastic anemia. CDR3 and TCR beta VDJ profiling relied on genomic DNA as the template. In TCRdb, the reads were re-called with MiXCR into one record per CDR3 protein. The sample records 150,000 to 200,000 distinct CDR3 sequences, under 70% being singletons. Specimen: sorted CD4+, CD8+, or CD8+CD57+ T cells (not recorded which) from PBMCs. Receptors were obtained from a human donor with severe aplastic anemia or a healthy control (not recorded which).

The rearrangement uses TRBV6-5 and TRBJ2-6; D unclear. This CDR3 spans 15 amino acids. With 2 bases removed from V and 0 bases from J, the gap between germline ends came to 5 bases. CDR1 is MNHEY, CDR2 SVGAGI, per germline. For the CDR3, the DNA is TGTGCCAGCAGTTACCGGTACTCTGGGGCCAACGTCCTGACTTTC. Translating gives CASSYRYSGANVLTF.

V usage is TRBV19 and J usage is TRBJ2-1; D is perhaps TRBD1 (7 bases). Judging by the DNA end, TRBJ2-7 fits better; the J call may be wrong. The CDR3 totals 16 residues. CDR1 is LNHDA and CDR2 is SQIVND in the germline V gene (reference sequence). The CDR3 nucleotides read TGTGCCAGTAGTATCGGAGCTTGGCAGGGGGGAAACGAGCAGTACTTC. Amino acids: CASSIGAWQGGNEQYF.

V is TRBV5-5 and J is TRBJ2-7; D is possibly TRBD2 (6 bases). V lost 0 bases to trimming and J lost 4 bases, with 14 bases between them. CDR1 is SGHKS, CDR2 YYEKEE, per germline (reference sequence). The CDR3 contains 15 residues. CDR3 in amino acids: CASSLGYGRPYEQYF. In nucleotides, the CDR3 is TGTGCCAGCAGCTTGGGATACGGGAGACCGTACGAGCAGTACTTC.

This chain uses TRBV7-9 with TRBJ2-5, with 11 nucleotides matching TRBD1. Looked up from germline, CDR1 is SEHNR and CDR2 is FQNEAQ (reference sequence). The CDR3 totals 14 residues. The ends lost 5 bases at V and 11 bases at J; junction bases unmatched: 10. The CDR3 region has the DNA TGTGCCAGCAGCACCGGGACAGGGGGTTGGGAGCAGTACTTC. Translated: CASSTGTGGWEQYF.